What follows describes a single TCR beta chain. Its antigen remains unidentified. The data originate from a study of shared clonotypes between healthy human individuals. Study-level background: Each donor had three CD4 naive, three CD4 memory, two CD8 naive and one CD8 memory plate.

The germline V gene has CDR1 SGHVS and CDR2 FNYEAQ. The CDR3 loop spans 13 amino acids. V lost 2 bases to trimming and J lost 5 bases, with 8 bases between them. Study-wide points: Clonotypes which were not shared had lower generation probabilities than clonotypes that all four donors shared.

The repertoire was sequenced with immunoSEQ multiplex PCR; TCRdb's copy has only in-frame clones and lacks some. The sample consists of roughly 1,500,000 clones, roughly 98% of them appearing once. V gene TRBV7-6 combines with J gene TRBJ2-3; weak D call: TRBD2 (5 bases). Sequenced input: naive CD4+ T cells sorted from blood. Subset meaning: CD45RA+ positively selected. The receptor comes from a man younger than 45 in good health. CDR3 nucleotides: TGTGCCAGCAGCTTAAACGAGGGAGATACGCAGTATTTT. Its protein is CASSLNEGDTQYF.